This entry features one T cell receptor beta chain sequence. Its antigen remains unidentified. The CDR3 runs 16 residues. The germline V gene encodes CDR1 LNHNV and CDR2 YYDKDF (reference sequence). Trimming cost V 5 bases and J 5 bases, with 21 bases left between them. This sample stems from a study of CD8+ T cells in alopecia areata. Those with alopecia areata gave lesional scalp punch biopsies and peripheral blood. PBMCs provided sorted CD4+ and CD8+ T cells. RNA, once extracted, was reverse transcribed into cDNA for use as the sequencing template. The assay was immunoSEQ multiplex PCR, and TCRdb's table has in-frame clones only and misses some. The sample includes about 110,000 clones, 45% to 60% of them seen just once. General study findings and limits: An increase in clonality over normal scalp was evident in lesional scalp, especially alopecia totalis/universalis.

This sequence was found in a human donor with alopecia areata. Specimen: NKG2D-low CD8+ T cells sorted from blood. The chain has TRBV15 and TRBJ1-2; possible D gene TRBD1, 5 bases. CDR3: CATSGLDIRGSYGYTF. The CDR3 DNA is TGTGCCACCAGCGGGCTAGACATAAGGGGATCGTATGGCTACACCTTC.